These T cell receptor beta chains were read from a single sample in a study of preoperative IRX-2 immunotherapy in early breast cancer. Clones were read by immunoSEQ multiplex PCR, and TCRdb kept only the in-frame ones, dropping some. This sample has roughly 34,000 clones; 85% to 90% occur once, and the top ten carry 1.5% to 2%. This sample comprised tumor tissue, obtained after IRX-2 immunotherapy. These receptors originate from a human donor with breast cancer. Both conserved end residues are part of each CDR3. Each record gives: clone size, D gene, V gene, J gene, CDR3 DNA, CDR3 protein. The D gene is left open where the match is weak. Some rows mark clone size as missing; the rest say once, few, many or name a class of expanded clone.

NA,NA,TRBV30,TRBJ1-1,TGTGCCTGGAGTAATGGGGTAGGAGCTTTCTTT,CAWSNGVGAFF
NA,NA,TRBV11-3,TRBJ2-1,TGTGCCAGCAGCCAACCCCTTAGAGCGGGTAGCTCCTACAATGAGCAGTTCTTC,CASSQPLRAGSSYNEQFF
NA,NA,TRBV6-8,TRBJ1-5,TGTGCCATCAATGGACAGCGCAATCAGCCCCAGCATTTT,CAINGQRNQPQHF
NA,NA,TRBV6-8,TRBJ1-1,TGTGCCAGCAGTAACCAGGGTAGTGACACTGAAGCTTTCTTT,CASSNQGSDTEAFF
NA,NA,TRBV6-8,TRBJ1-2,TGTGCCAGCAGTGACAACCAGGGAAACTATGGCTACACCTTC,CASSDNQGNYGYTF
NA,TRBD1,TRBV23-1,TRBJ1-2,TGCGCCAGCAGCCAACTTCAGGGGGCCTCTTCGGGGGACACCTTC,CASSQLQGASSGDTF
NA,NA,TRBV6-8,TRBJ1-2,TGTGCCAGCAGTTTGGACCCGGCCAGCTATGGCTACACCTTC,CASSLDPASYGYTF
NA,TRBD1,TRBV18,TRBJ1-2,TGTGCCAGCTCACCGGACAGGGTAGGATACACCTTC,CASSPDRVGYTF
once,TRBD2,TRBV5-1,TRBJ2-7,TGCGCCAGCAGCTTTACCGGGACTAGGTACGAGCAGTACTTC,CASSFTGTRYEQYF
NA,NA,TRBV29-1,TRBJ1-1,TGCAGCACCTACGGGGGAGGGAGAAACACTGAAGCTTTCTTT,CSTYGGGRNTEAFF
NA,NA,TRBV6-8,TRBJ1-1,TGTGCCAGCAGTTACGAGGCAGGGCGGAGGAAAGCTTTCTTT,CASSYEAGRRKAFF
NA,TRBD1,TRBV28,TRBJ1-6,TGTGCCAGCAGTCCCGAACAGGGGAAGGGGAATTCACCCCTCCACTTT,CASSPEQGKGNSPLHF
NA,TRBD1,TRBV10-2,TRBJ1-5,TGCGCCAGCTCATCACAGGGGGATCAGCCCCAGCATTTT,CASSSQGDQPQHF
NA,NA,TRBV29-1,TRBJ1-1,TGCAGCGTCCTCAAGGGGAGTGGGAACACTGAAGCTTTCTTT,CSVLKGSGNTEAFF
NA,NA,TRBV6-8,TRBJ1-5,TGTGCCAGCAGCTGGGATAGCAATCAGCCCCAGCATTTT,CASSWDSNQPQHF
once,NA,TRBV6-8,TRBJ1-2,TGTGCCAGCAGGGGGGAAAACTATGGCTACACCTTC,CASRGENYGYTF
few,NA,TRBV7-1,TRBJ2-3,TGTGCCAGCAGCTTAACCCTTCGGGGAGGAGGCACAGATACGCAGTATTTT,CASSLTLRGGGTDTQYF
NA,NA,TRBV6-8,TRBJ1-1,TGTGCCAGCAGTGAGAGGGGCGGGGTCACTGAAGCTTTCTTT,CASSERGGVTEAFF
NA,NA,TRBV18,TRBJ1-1,TGTGCCAGCTCCCTAGGGGACACTGAAGCTTTCTTT,CASSLGDTEAFF
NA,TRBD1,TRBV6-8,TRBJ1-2,TGTGCCAGCAAAAAACAGGGGTTTAACTATGGCTACACCTTC,CASKKQGFNYGYTF
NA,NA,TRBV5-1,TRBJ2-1,TGCGCCAGTTCAGGGCTAGAATCCTACAATGAGCAGTTCTTC,CASSGLESYNEQFF
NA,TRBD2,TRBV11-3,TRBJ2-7,TGTGCCAGCAGCTTAGACCGCGGGAGATTTTACGAGCAGTACTTC,CASSLDRGRFYEQYF